The 5 T cell receptor beta chains reported below all come from one sample, sequenced in a study of CD8 T cells in ankylosing spondylitis. Whole-study findings and limits: Within ankylosing spondylitis blood, a TCR beta motif made up of eight or nine highly homologous variants appeared to be characteristic.

MiXCR was run by TCRdb on the 5' RACE reads, yielding one entry per CDR3 protein. This sample has roughly 670,000 distinct CDR3 sequences, with under 20% found just once. Their antigen targets remain unknown. What was sequenced was blood, either unsorted or a sorted T cell fraction (not recorded which). These receptor sequences come from a male donor with ankylosing spondylitis.

This clonotype was observed at least ten times. The chain is built from TRBV29-1 and TRBJ2-1, with 7 bases that match TRBD1. The germline V gene has CDR1 SQVTM and CDR2 ANQGSEA. This CDR3 region has 14 residues. With 6 bases clipped from V and 4 bases from J, the junction kept 9 bases outside the gene matches. CDR3 sequence reads: CSVQQGNRYNEQFF. The CDR3, as DNA: TGCAGCGTACAACAGGGGAATCGGTACAATGAGCAGTTCTTC.

This clonotype has just a few counts. The V call is TRBV6-1, the J call TRBJ1-5, with 9 positions matching TRBD1. The V gene end was trimmed by 7 bases and the J gene end by 6 bases; junction bases not matched to a gene: 7. Germline V gene lookup returns CDR1 MNHNS and CDR2 SASEGT. The CDR3 has 14 residues. The CDR3 protein is CASNGDRGGQPQHF. CDR3 DNA: TGTGCCAGCAACGGAGACAGGGGGGGTCAGCCCCAGCATTTT.

The chain is built from TRBV6-2 or TRBV6-3 and TRBJ2-1, with 9 nucleotides matching TRBD1. This CDR3 has 19 amino acids. The ends lost 6 bases at V and 0 bases at J; junction bases unmatched: 15. Per the germline V gene, CDR1 is MNHEY and CDR2 is SVGEGT. Here the CDR3 DNA reads TGTGCCAGCAGCCAAGGGACAGGGATTCTCCGTGTCTCCTACAATGAGCAGTTCTTC. This sequence encodes CASSQGTGILRVSYNEQFF.

This clonotype was counted a few times. The chain has TRBV5-1 and TRBJ2-1; no definite D call. Trimming cost V 0 bases and J 5 bases, with 9 bases left between them. Germline lookup yields CDR1 SGHRS and CDR2 YFSETQ. The CDR3 is made up of 14 amino acids. CDR3 sequence (DNA): TGCGCCAGCAGCTTGGGTATAGGCCACAATGAGCAGTTCTTC. Its translation is CASSLGIGHNEQFF.

This clonotype occurred a few times. V usage is TRBV4-2 and J usage is TRBJ2-7; D is undetermined. V was pared by 0 bases and J by 0 bases, with 6 bases between. The CDR3 totals 14 residues. Germline assignment: CDR1 LGHNA and CDR2 YNFKEQ. CDR3 in DNA: TGTGCCAGCAGCCAAGATCCTGACTCCTACGAGCAGTACTTC. This sequence encodes CASSQDPDSYEQYF.